This is a list of T cell receptor beta chains from one sample in a study of spatial heterogeneity in lung cancer. TCRdb passed the 5' RACE reads through MiXCR, listing each CDR3 protein once. The sample lists some 64,000 distinct CDR3 sequences; roughly 7.9% were seen once. Here the sequenced sample was PBMCs, taken at surgery. Receptor source: a female donor with early-stage non-small cell lung cancer. CDR3s include the opening cysteine and the closing phenylalanine or tryptophan. D genes are given only for firm matches. Clone size is shown for a subset of rows, as once, few, many or a class of expanded clone.

size	D	V	J	CDR3	DNA
few	NA	TRBV4-1	TRBJ2-5	CASSQGGKGETQYF	TGCGCCAGCAGCCAAGGAGGCAAAGGGGAGACCCAGTACTTC
many	TRBD1	TRBV19	TRBJ2-7	CASDTSTGGGHEQYF	TGTGCCAGTGACACTTCGACAGGGGGCGGACACGAGCAGTACTTC
NA	NA	TRBV10-1	TRBJ2-1	CASSEGAGGKQFF	TGCGCCAGCAGTGAAGGGGCCGGCGGGAAGCAGTTCTTC
many	NA	TRBV7-9	TRBJ2-7	CAGTGTVSSYEQYF	TGTGCCGGCACAGGGACCGTTAGCTCCTACGAGCAGTACTTC
many	TRBD2	TRBV28	TRBJ2-1	CASTITSGRADNEQFF	TGTGCCAGCACTATTACTAGCGGGAGGGCCGACAATGAGCAGTTCTTC
few	TRBD1	TRBV19	TRBJ2-1	CASSIEGTGAYNEQFF	TGTGCCAGTAGTATAGAGGGGACAGGGGCCTACAATGAGCAGTTCTTC
many	NA	TRBV5-1	TRBJ1-2	CASSLRRESYGYTF	TGCGCCAGCAGCTTGCGCAGGGAAAGCTATGGCTACACCTTC
few	TRBD2	TRBV7-2	TRBJ2-3	CASSLTSGGREDTQYF	TGTGCCAGCAGCTTGACTAGCGGGGGGAGGGAAGATACGCAGTATTTT
few	NA	TRBV5-1	TRBJ2-2	CASSSEPNTGELFF	TGCGCCAGCAGCTCCGAACCGAACACCGGGGAGCTGTTTTTT
many	TRBD1	TRBV18	TRBJ1-5	CASSPGDRGADQPQHF	TGTGCCAGCTCACCCGGGGACAGGGGGGCAGATCAGCCCCAGCATTTT
many	NA	TRBV29-1	TRBJ2-3	CSVERQGSTDTQYF	TGCAGCGTTGAAAGGCAGGGAAGCACAGATACGCAGTATTTT
NA	TRBD1	TRBV6-5	TRBJ1-6	CASSLRLVGQGKSPLHF	TGTGCCAGCAGCCTACGTTTAGTGGGACAGGGGAAATCACCCCTCCACTTT
NA	NA	TRBV6-5	TRBJ1-4	CASRDGGEEKLFF	TGTGCCAGCAGGGACGGAGGGGAGGAAAAACTGTTTTTT
NA	TRBD2	TRBV3-1	TRBJ2-5	CASGNSGGETQYF	TGTGCCAGCGGCAATAGCGGGGGAGAGACCCAGTACTTC
many	NA	TRBV12-3/TRBV12-4	TRBJ1-5	CASSPYSQPQHF	TGTGCCAGCAGTCCATATAGCCAGCCCCAGCATTTT
NA	TRBD1	TRBV3-1	TRBJ1-3	CASSQRTGGGGNTIYF	TGTGCCAGCAGCCAACGGACAGGGGGAGGTGGAAACACCATATATTTT
NA	NA	TRBV7-7	TRBJ2-1	CASSPRTINEQFF	TGTGCTAGCAGCCCCCGGACAATAAATGAGCAGTTCTTC
many	TRBD2	TRBV28	TRBJ2-7	CASRHLTSSSYEQYF	TGTGCCAGCAGGCACCTGACTAGCAGCTCCTACGAGCAGTACTTC
few	TRBD1	TRBV5-1	TRBJ1-5	CASSPSPGTGFGNQPQHF	TGCGCCAGCAGCCCTAGTCCCGGGACAGGGTTTGGCAATCAGCCCCAGCATTTT
many	NA	TRBV20-1	TRBJ2-6	CSARTQGNPSGANVLTF	TGCAGTGCTAGAACTCAGGGGAACCCCTCTGGGGCCAACGTCCTGACTTTC
NA	NA	TRBV28	TRBJ2-3	CASSWTGTDTQYF	TGTGCCAGCAGTTGGACGGGCACAGATACGCAGTATTTT
few	TRBD1	TRBV28	TRBJ1-5	CASRGGQRGQPQHF	TGTGCCAGCAGGGGGGGACAGCGGGGTCAGCCCCAGCATTTT
few	NA	TRBV6-1	TRBJ1-2	CASYRPNYGYTF	TGTGCCAGCTACAGGCCAAACTATGGCTACACCTTC
NA	NA	TRBV20-1	TRBJ1-4	CSARDREKLFF	TGCAGTGCTAGAGACAGGGAAAAACTGTTTTTT
NA	NA	TRBV10-1	TRBJ2-3	CASSDGADTQYF	TGCGCCAGCAGTGATGGGGCAGATACGCAGTATTTT
NA	NA	TRBV20-1	TRBJ1-6	CSATNPVVSPDSPLHF	TGCAGTGCTACAAACCCTGTAGTCTCTCCTGATTCACCCCTCCACTTT
many	TRBD2	TRBV20-1	TRBJ2-7	CSAHPGLAGDEQYF	TGCAGTGCTCACCCCGGACTAGCGGGAGACGAGCAGTACTTC
few	TRBD2	TRBV7-3	TRBJ2-3	CASSEPGTSGSWDTQYF	TGTGCCAGCAGCGAGCCCGGGACTAGCGGGAGTTGGGATACGCAGTATTTT
few	NA	TRBV20-1	TRBJ1-5	CSAHPPGRDQPQHF	TGCAGTGCCCATCCCCCGGGAAGGGATCAGCCCCAGCATTTT
few	NA	TRBV2	TRBJ2-7	CASGPTYEQYF	TGTGCCAGTGGACCTACCTACGAGCAGTACTTC
many	TRBD1	TRBV30	TRBJ1-2	CAWDRDRDGYTF	TGTGCCTGGGACCGGGACAGGGATGGCTACACCTTC
many	NA	TRBV12-5	TRBJ2-1	CASGPLGTISYNEQFF	TGTGCTAGTGGACCCTTGGGGACCATCTCCTACAATGAGCAGTTCTTC
many	NA	TRBV9	TRBJ2-2	CASSPQNTGELFF	TGTGCCAGCAGCCCCCAAAACACCGGGGAGCTGTTTTTT
many	NA	TRBV18	TRBJ1-5	CASSPQDTNQPQHF	TGTGCCAGCTCACCGCAGGACACTAATCAGCCCCAGCATTTT
many	NA	TRBV15	TRBJ1-1	CATRRTVNTEAFF	TGTGCCACCAGGCGAACAGTGAACACTGAAGCTTTCTTT
few	TRBD1	TRBV3-1	TRBJ2-1	CASSPSGQGSYNEQFF	TGTGCCAGCAGCCCGTCGGGACAGGGTTCCTACAATGAGCAGTTCTTC
few	NA	TRBV3-1	TRBJ2-1	CASSSRDKSLSYNEQFF	TGTGCCAGCAGCTCAAGGGACAAGTCGCTCTCCTACAATGAGCAGTTCTTC
few	NA	TRBV9	TRBJ1-2	CASSVGPTYGYTF	TGTGCCAGCAGCGTAGGACCGACATATGGCTACACCTTC
many	TRBD2	TRBV28	TRBJ2-3	CASSLLTSGADTQYF	TGTGCCAGCAGTTTACTTACTAGCGGGGCAGATACGCAGTATTTT
many	NA	TRBV12-3/TRBV12-4	TRBJ2-1	CASSLVYNEQFF	TGTGCCAGCAGTTTAGTTTACAATGAGCAGTTCTTC
many	TRBD2	TRBV6-2/TRBV6-3	TRBJ2-3	CASRLAGTDTQYF	TGTGCCAGCAGGTTAGCGGGAACAGATACGCAGTATTTT
few	TRBD1	TRBV27	TRBJ2-1	CASSFPRQGGSEQFF	TGTGCCAGCAGTTTCCCCCGACAGGGGGGATCTGAGCAGTTCTTC
many	NA	TRBV7-9	TRBJ1-4	CASSLQDNEKLFF	TGTGCCAGCAGCTTACAGGATAATGAAAAACTGTTTTTT
NA	TRBD1	TRBV29-1	TRBJ1-6	CSVGLEGAGNSPLHF	TGCAGCGTTGGTTTGGAGGGGGCCGGTAATTCACCCCTCCACTTT
NA	NA	TRBV11-1	TRBJ2-7	CASSLAPSYEQYF	TGTGCCAGCAGCTTAGCCCCCTCATACGAGCAGTACTTC
few	NA	TRBV27	TRBJ1-1	CASSSMDTEAFF	TGTGCCAGCAGTTCAATGGACACTGAAGCTTTCTTT
many	NA	TRBV20-1	TRBJ1-4	CSAPDSQSVQVFF	TGCAGTGCTCCGGACAGCCAATCTGTCCAGGTGTTTTTT
NA	NA	TRBV12-3/TRBV12-4	TRBJ1-1	CASSSGVPEAFF	TGTGCCAGCAGTTCCGGGGTGCCTGAAGCTTTCTTT
NA	TRBD2	TRBV11-2	TRBJ2-7	CASSLRTLALAGGRKPEQYF	TGTGCCAGCAGCTTACGTACTTTGGCACTAGCGGGAGGGCGGAAACCCGAGCAGTACTTC